This TCR beta chain was captured by sequencing in a study of human T cells and chemical hapten exposure. About the study: Patch testing placed 0.01% DPC on the upper back, with readings at 6 days.

Using its own MiXCR run on the RACE reads, TCRdb lists one record per CDR3 protein. The sample records some 190,000 distinct CDR3 sequences, approximately 20% being singletons. The sample's time point: patch test 1, 2 weeks after DPC sensitization. The treatment is: therapeutic diphenylcyclopropenone sensitization with weekly scalp DPC. V lost 4 bases to trimming and J lost 0 bases, with 15 bases between them. The CDR3 length is 15 residues. From germline, CDR1 is DFQATT and CDR2 SNEGSKA (reference sequence). The sample holds many counts of this clonotype. Here the sequenced sample was whole blood, taken in connection with sensitization to the hapten diphenylcyclopropenone (DPC). The sequence was collected from a woman aged 45-59 years with alopecia areata. Some clones in this sample may be carry-over from other donors' samples. The rearrangement links TRBV20-1 to TRBJ1-1; weak D call: TRBD1 (5 bases). The CDR3 loop is CSAINRDQMNTEAFF. CDR3 bases: TGCAGTGCTATCAACCGGGACCAAATGAACACTGAAGCTTTCTTT.